This T cell receptor beta chain was identified in a study of cytomegalovirus exposure and HLA in healthy donors. Study context: There were about 85 million unique TCRs (from HLA-typed donors) in an early data release.

Study-wide points: Presence/absence analyses took donor sequencing depth as roughly uniform.

The PCR ran on 60 Vbeta and 13 Jbeta primers. This table comes from immunoSEQ multiplex PCR, and its TCRdb copy is limited to in-frame clones, with some not included. The repertoire holds 150,000 to 180,000 clones, with around 80% as singletons. Details on this clone: Its cognate antigen is unknown.

Healthy people donating bone marrow made up the donors. The CDR3 has 13 residues. Trimming shortened V by 2 bases and J by 3 bases, and 5 bases separated the two germline ends. Germline V lookup: CDR1 SGHNT, CDR2 YENEEA. The V gene is TRBV11-3, the J gene TRBJ1-3, with TRBD1 as a possible D gene (5 bases). The material sequenced was PBMCs. This TCR derives from a woman in her forties in good health and CMV-seropositive. The CDR3 region has the DNA TGTGCCAGCAGCTTACAGGGTGGAAACACCATATATTTT. Amino acids: CASSLQGGNTIYF.